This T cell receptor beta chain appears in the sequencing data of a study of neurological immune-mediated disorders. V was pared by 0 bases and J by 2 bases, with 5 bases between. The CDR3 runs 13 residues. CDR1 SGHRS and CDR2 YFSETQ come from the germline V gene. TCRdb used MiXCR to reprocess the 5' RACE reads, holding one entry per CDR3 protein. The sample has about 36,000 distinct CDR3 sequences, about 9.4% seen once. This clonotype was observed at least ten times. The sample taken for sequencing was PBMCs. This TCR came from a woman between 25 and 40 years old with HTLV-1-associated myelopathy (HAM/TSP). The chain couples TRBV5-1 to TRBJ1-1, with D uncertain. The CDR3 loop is CASSLVRNTEAFF. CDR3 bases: TGCGCCAGCAGCTTGGTCCGAAACACTGAAGCTTTCTTT. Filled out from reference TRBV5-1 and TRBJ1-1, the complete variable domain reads KAGVTQTPRYLIKTRGQQVTLSCSPISGHRSVSWYQQTPGQGLQFLFEYFSETQRNKGNFPGRFSGRQFSNSRSEMNVSTLELGDSALYLCASSLVRNTEAFFGQGTRLTVV.